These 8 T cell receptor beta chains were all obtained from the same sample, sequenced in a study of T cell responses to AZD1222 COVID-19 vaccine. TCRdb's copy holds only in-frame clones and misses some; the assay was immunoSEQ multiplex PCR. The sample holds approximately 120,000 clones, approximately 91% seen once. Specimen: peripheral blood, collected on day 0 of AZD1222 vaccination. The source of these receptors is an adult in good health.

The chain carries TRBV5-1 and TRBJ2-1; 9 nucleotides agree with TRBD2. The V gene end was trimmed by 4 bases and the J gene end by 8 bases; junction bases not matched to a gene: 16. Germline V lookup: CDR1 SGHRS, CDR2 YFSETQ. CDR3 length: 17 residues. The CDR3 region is CASSPRLEAGGRDEQFF. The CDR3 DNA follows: TGCGCCAGCAGCCCCCGGTTAGAAGCGGGGGGTCGGGATGAGCAGTTCTTC.

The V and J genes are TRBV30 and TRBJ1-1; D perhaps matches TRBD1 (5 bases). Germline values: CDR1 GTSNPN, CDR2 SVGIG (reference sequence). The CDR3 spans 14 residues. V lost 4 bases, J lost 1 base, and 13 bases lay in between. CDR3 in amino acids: CAWTRTIPNTEAFF. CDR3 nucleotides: TGTGCCTGGACAAGGACAATACCGAACACTGAAGCTTTCTTT.

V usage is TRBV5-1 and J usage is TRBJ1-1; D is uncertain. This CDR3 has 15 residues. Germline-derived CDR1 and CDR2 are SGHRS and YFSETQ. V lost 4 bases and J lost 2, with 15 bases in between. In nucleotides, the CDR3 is TGCGCCAGCAGCCCCAGCGGATTGATCAACACTGAAGCTTTCTTT. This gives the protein CASSPSGLINTEAFF.

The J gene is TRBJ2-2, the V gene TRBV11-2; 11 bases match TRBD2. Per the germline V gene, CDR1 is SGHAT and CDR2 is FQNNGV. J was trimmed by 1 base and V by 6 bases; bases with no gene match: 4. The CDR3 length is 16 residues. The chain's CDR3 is CASRIAGGRNTGELFF. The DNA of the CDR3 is TGTGCCAGCAGAATAGCGGGGGGGCGGAACACCGGGGAGCTGTTTTTT.

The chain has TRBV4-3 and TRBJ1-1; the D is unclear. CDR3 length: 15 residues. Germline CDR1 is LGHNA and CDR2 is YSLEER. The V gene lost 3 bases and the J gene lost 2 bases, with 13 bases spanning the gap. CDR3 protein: CASSQTRHPNTEAFF. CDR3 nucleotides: TGCGCCAGCAGCCAGACAAGACACCCAAACACTGAAGCTTTCTTT.

CDR3 loop: CASSPDRVYNSPLHF. The CDR3 coding sequence is TGTGCCAGCAGCCCGGACAGGGTGTATAATTCACCCCTCCACTTT. The chain has TRBV5-4 and TRBJ1-6; TRBD1 aligns across 8 bases. CDR3 size: 15 residues. The ends lost 4 bases at V and 4 bases at J; junction bases unmatched: 4. CDR1 and CDR2 from the germline V gene are SGHNT and YYREEE (reference sequence).

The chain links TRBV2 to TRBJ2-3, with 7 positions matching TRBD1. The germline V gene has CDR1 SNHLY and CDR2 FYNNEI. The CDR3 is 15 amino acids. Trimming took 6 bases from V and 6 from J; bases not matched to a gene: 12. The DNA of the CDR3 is TGTGCCAGCAGCTCTGGACGCACAGGGGTGGATACGCAGTATTTT. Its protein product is CASSSGRTGVDTQYF. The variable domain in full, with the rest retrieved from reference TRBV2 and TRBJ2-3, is EPEVTQTPSHQVTQMGQEVILRCVPISNHLYFYWYRQILGQKVEFLVSFYNNEISEKSEIFDDQFSVERPDGSNFTLKIRSTKLEDSAMYFCASSSGRTGVDTQYFGPGTRLTVL.

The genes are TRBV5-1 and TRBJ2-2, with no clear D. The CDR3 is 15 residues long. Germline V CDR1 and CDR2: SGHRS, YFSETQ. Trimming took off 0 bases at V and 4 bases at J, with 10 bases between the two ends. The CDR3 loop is CASSLERAGTGELFF. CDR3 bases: TGCGCCAGCAGCTTGGAAAGGGCCGGCACCGGGGAGCTGTTTTTT.